Shown below are 15 T cell receptor beta chains from a single sample sequenced in a study of blood T cell repertoires in COVID-19. TCRdb's copy holds only in-frame clones and misses some; the assay was immunoSEQ multiplex PCR. This sample has about 370,000 clones; around 87% occur once, and the top ten carry about 9.4%. The sequencing input was peripheral blood. Source of these receptors: a woman in her twenties or thirties with COVID-19, enrolled during active disease.

The chain recombines TRBV3-1 (or the pseudogene TRBV3-2) with TRBJ2-3; 11 bases line up with TRBD2. Germline V gives CDR1 LGHDT, CDR2 YNNKEL (reference sequence). The V and J ends lost 4 bases and 6 bases, in that order; junction bases with no gene match: 15. CDR3 length: 18 amino acids. CDR3 sequence reads: CASSRKGRSGRASDTQYF. The CDR3 DNA is TGTGCCAGCAGCCGTAAGGGGCGTAGCGGGAGGGCCTCGGATACGCAGTATTTT.

V and J are TRBV7-2 and TRBJ1-4; possible D gene TRBD1, 6 bases. V lost 2 bases and J 5 bases, leaving 9 bases between the germline ends. The CDR3 extends over 14 amino acids. The germline gives CDR1 SGHTA, CDR2 FQGNSA. CDR3 region: CASSLYGQNEKLFF. In DNA form, the CDR3 reads TGTGCCAGCAGCTTATACGGACAGAATGAAAAACTGTTTTTT.

The V gene is TRBV5-1, the J gene TRBJ1-5; possibly TRBD1 for D (6 bases). Germline V gene lookup returns CDR1 SGHRS and CDR2 YFSETQ. Trimming stripped 4 bases from V and 0 bases from J, with 26 bases between. CDR3 size: 20 residues. DNA for the CDR3: TGCGCCAGCAGCGTGTCCTACCGGGACAACCCCTATTATAGCAATCAGCCCCAGCATTTT. It yields the protein CASSVSYRDNPYYSNQPQHF.

This chain uses TRBV6-2 or TRBV6-3 with TRBJ2-1, with 7 positions matching TRBD2. Trimming took 2 bases from V and 2 from J; bases not matched to a gene: 6. Per germline, CDR1 MNHEY and CDR2 SVGEGT. The CDR3 sequence is 16 residues long. DNA of the CDR3: TGTGCCAGCAGTTACACGGGAGGACCGCCCTACAATGAGCAGTTCTTC. It yields the protein CASSYTGGPPYNEQFF.

The chain uses TRBV28 and TRBJ1-1; the D is unclear. CDR1 and CDR2 (germline): MDHEN, SYDVKM. Trimming pared 2 bases from V and 6 bases from J, leaving 10 bases between. The CDR3 contains 13 residues. CDR3: CASSLRTSSEAFF. As DNA, the CDR3 is TGTGCCAGCAGTTTACGGACTTCTTCTGAAGCTTTCTTT. The whole variable domain, remainder taken from reference TRBV28 and TRBJ1-1, is DVKVTQSSRYLVKRTGEKVFLECVQDMDHENMFWYRQDPGLGLRLIYFSYDVKMKEKGDIPEGYSVSREKKERFSLILESASTNQTSMYLCASSLRTSSEAFFGQGTRLTVV.

The J gene is TRBJ2-2, the V gene TRBV5-4; 7 nucleotides align to TRBD1. Germline trimming cut 4 bases from V and 6 bases from J; bases unmatched to any gene: 6. The CDR3 runs 14 residues. Germline-derived CDR1 and CDR2 are SGHNT and YYREEE (reference sequence). The CDR3 DNA is TGTGCCAGCAGCAAAAATACAGGGGCCGGGGAGCTGTTTTTT. It encodes CASSKNTGAGELFF.

This rearrangement joins TRBV5-5 to TRBJ1-4, with TRBD1 identical over 9 bases. CDR3 length equals 15 residues. Germline V gene lookup returns CDR1 SGHKS and CDR2 YYEKEE (reference sequence). Unmatched junction bases numbered 8, after V lost 4 bases and J lost 7 bases. The chain's CDR3 is CASSIPDRGPEKLFF. CDR3 sequence (DNA): TGTGCCAGCAGCATCCCGGACAGGGGACCTGAAAAACTGTTTTTT.

The J gene is TRBJ2-7, the V gene TRBV29-1; TRBD1 might be the D (6 bases). Germline CDR1 reads SQVTM; CDR2 reads ANQGSEA. The V end was cut by 8 bases, the J end by 4 bases, with 12 bases between. The CDR3 runs 11 residues. The CDR3 protein is CSSKTGYEQYF. The DNA for the CDR3 is TGCAGCTCTAAAACAGGGTACGAGCAGTACTTC.

The chain has TRBV2 and TRBJ2-4, with a possible D match to TRBD1 (7 bases). Between the trimmed V and J ends, which lost 8 bases and 6 bases, there was a span of 17 bases. This CDR3 is 14 amino acids long. Germline lookup yields CDR1 SNHLY and CDR2 FYNNEI. The CDR3 is CASFMGGQINIQYF. The CDR3 nucleotides are TGTGCCAGCTTCATGGGGGGACAGATAAACATTCAGTACTTC.

The rearrangement uses TRBV5-4 and TRBJ1-1; D not resolved. With 7 bases removed from V and 4 bases from J, the gap between germline ends came to 11 bases. CDR1 SGHNT and CDR2 YYREEE come from the germline V gene (reference sequence). The CDR3 runs to 12 residues. Written as DNA, the CDR3 is TGTGCCAGCCGGATTGGGAGCACTGAAGCTTTCTTT. Amino acids: CASRIGSTEAFF. Variable domain in full (rest from reference TRBV5-4 and TRBJ1-1): ETGVTQSPTHLIKTRGQQVTLRCSSQSGHNTVSWYQQALGQGPQFIFQYYREEENGRGNFPPRFSGLQFPNYSSELNVNALELDDSALYLCASRIGSTEAFFGQGTRLTVV.

V gene TRBV19 combines with J gene TRBJ2-1, with TRBD2 matching over 11 bases. Germline V lookup: CDR1 LNHDA, CDR2 SQIVND (reference sequence). This CDR3 region has 16 residues. The ends lost 3 bases at V and 2 bases at J; junction bases unmatched: 3. The CDR3 protein is CASSMTSGAAYNEQFF. The CDR3 DNA follows: TGTGCCAGTAGTATGACTAGCGGGGCCGCCTACAATGAGCAGTTCTTC.

This sequence joins TRBV4-1 and TRBJ2-7; D is unclear. Trimming pared 0 bases from V and 7 bases from J, leaving 10 bases between. Germline lookup yields CDR1 MGHRA and CDR2 YSYEKL. The length of the CDR3 is 13 residues. The chain's CDR3 is CASSQDGRAEQYF. The CDR3, as DNA: TGCGCCAGCAGCCAAGATGGGCGCGCAGAGCAGTACTTC.

This chain links TRBV20-1 with TRBJ2-7; D perhaps matches TRBD1 (5 bases). V lost 8 bases to trimming and J lost 6 bases, with 14 bases between them. The CDR3 loop spans 11 amino acids. The V gene's germline CDR1 is DFQATT and CDR2 SNEGSKA (reference sequence). CDR3 DNA: TGCAGTATTCAGGGAAATGGCGAGCAGTACTTC. Translated, it gives CSIQGNGEQYF.

The V gene is TRBV28, the J gene TRBJ1-5, with 7 bases fitting TRBD1. The J segment lost 5 bases and the V segment lost 6 bases, leaving 4 bases of the junction unmatched. CDR1 and CDR2 from the germline V gene are MDHEN and SYDVKM. The CDR3 has 13 amino acids. The CDR3 is CASRDRSYQPQHF. The CDR3 DNA sequence: TGTGCCAGCAGGGACAGGTCTTATCAGCCCCAGCATTTT.

The rearrangement uses TRBV7-3 and TRBJ2-7, with 7 bases matching TRBD1. The junction had 10 bases not matched to a gene; V was cut back by 5 bases and J by 3 bases. Per the germline V gene, CDR1 is SGHTA and CDR2 is FQGTGA. CDR3 length equals 15 residues. The CDR3 DNA reads TGTGCCAGCAGCCGTACAGGGGCGCCCGACTACGAGCAGTACTTC. Its protein is CASSRTGAPDYEQYF.